This is a list of T cell receptor beta chains from one sample in a study of identical twins. TCRdb fed the 5' RACE reads into MiXCR, producing one record per CDR3 protein. The sample lists approximately 620,000 distinct CDR3 sequences, over 8.5% seen once, with roughly 0.97% in the top ten. The sample was also linked to a second study, of yellow fever vaccine responses in identical twins.

Source material: PBMCs. Receptors were obtained from a woman aged 18-29 years in good health. Both conserved end residues are part of each CDR3. Fields, in order: clone size, V gene, J gene, CDR3 protein. Clone size, where shown, is once, few, many, or a class for clones that have expanded.

.	TRBV14	TRBJ2-7	CASSQDQVYEQYF
.	TRBV20-1	TRBJ2-2	CSARGQGRGDTGELFF
many	TRBV28	TRBJ1-6	CASSSTGFDSPLHF
.	TRBV2	TRBJ2-1	CASSVVPLDEQFF
many	TRBV5-1	TRBJ2-5	CASSSSGGSVRETQYF
.	TRBV7-2	TRBJ2-7	CASSLAGSGGAGEQYF
.	TRBV2	TRBJ2-1	CASSVGSAYYNEQFF
few	TRBV11-2	TRBJ2-5	CASSLVDRGQYF
few	TRBV14	TRBJ2-5	CASSQDGGWYRVPSETQYF
few	TRBV5-4	TRBJ2-7	CASSSTRGETYEQYF
.	TRBV29-1	TRBJ2-7	CSVETGQVGSYEQYF
.	TRBV7-9	TRBJ2-7	CASSERDRTYEQYF
many	TRBV6-4	TRBJ1-2	CASSETGEGGYTF
few	TRBV12-3/TRBV12-4	TRBJ2-1	CASTSHRGRDYNEQFF
few	TRBV20-1	TRBJ2-7	CSALPLNKAGEQYF
many	TRBV6-5	TRBJ1-1	CASSYPGQGLREAFF
few	TRBV28	TRBJ2-1	CASRDPGLAGLWDEQFF
few	TRBV6-5	TRBJ2-7	CASSLIEGGEQYF
.	TRBV25-1	TRBJ2-7	CASSELGLHSEKQYF
few	TRBV2	TRBJ2-1	CASSAGGGGVEQFF
many	TRBV2	TRBJ2-5	CASSNGVGKETQYF
.	TRBV5-1	TRBJ2-2	CASSALQGNTGELFF
.	TRBV21-1	TRBJ1-1	CASSKGEGWWTEAFF
.	TRBV7-8	TRBJ1-6	CASSRTTGTGNNSPLHF
.	TRBV6-5	TRBJ2-1	CASSSPSGSLSYNEQFF
.	TRBV7-2	TRBJ2-3	CASRVSAGDTQYF
many	TRBV25-1	TRBJ1-1	CASSEARTGAEAFF
many	TRBV12-3/TRBV12-4	TRBJ1-1	CASSPDSTEAFF
.	TRBV29-1	TRBJ2-3	CSVAKTGSTDTQYF
few	TRBV7-6	TRBJ2-1	CASSGTRQNNEQFF
.	TRBV11-2	TRBJ2-1	CASSLMTGTGWNEQFF
.	TRBV28	TRBJ2-1	CASSYRTGGNEQFF
.	TRBV6-5	TRBJ2-5	CASSYSLPILAEVQETQYF
few	TRBV6-1	TRBJ2-1	CASSLSGGSPNEQFF
few	TRBV6-6	TRBJ2-7	CATQLTSVEQYF
.	TRBV7-6	TRBJ2-1	CASSLGQGGHNEQFF
few	TRBV20-1	TRBJ2-7	CSATPGRNEQYF
.	TRBV7-3	TRBJ2-2	CASSMNWNTGELFF
few	TRBV20-1	TRBJ2-5	CSARDLGGGETQYF
few	TRBV5-1	TRBJ2-1	CASSLRTSGSNNEQFF
many	TRBV7-2	TRBJ2-3	CASSFGLRDRADTQYF
.	TRBV9	TRBJ2-3	CASSVGGSTDTRYF
.	TRBV7-8	TRBJ2-1	CASSSGLAGGPEQFF
.	TRBV5-6	TRBJ1-4	CASNFRRNEKLFF
.	TRBV2	TRBJ2-5	CASRRLDLTQYF
many	TRBV7-2	TRBJ2-5	CANLHGTQYF
many	TRBV12-3/TRBV12-4	TRBJ2-1	CASSLSRNEQFF
many	TRBV4-1	TRBJ2-1	CASSQAGRTQDEQFF
.	TRBV21-1	TRBJ1-3	CASSKMRDGSSGNTIYF
many	TRBV7-2	TRBJ2-5	CASSLAGTEETQYF
few	TRBV11-2	TRBJ2-7	CASSPTDRGQYF
few	TRBV5-1	TRBJ1-1	CASSPDPGRLNTEAFF
many	TRBV6-6	TRBJ2-7	CASSPDNLYEQYF
many	TRBV5-1	TRBJ2-7	CASSSLWGGESYEQYF